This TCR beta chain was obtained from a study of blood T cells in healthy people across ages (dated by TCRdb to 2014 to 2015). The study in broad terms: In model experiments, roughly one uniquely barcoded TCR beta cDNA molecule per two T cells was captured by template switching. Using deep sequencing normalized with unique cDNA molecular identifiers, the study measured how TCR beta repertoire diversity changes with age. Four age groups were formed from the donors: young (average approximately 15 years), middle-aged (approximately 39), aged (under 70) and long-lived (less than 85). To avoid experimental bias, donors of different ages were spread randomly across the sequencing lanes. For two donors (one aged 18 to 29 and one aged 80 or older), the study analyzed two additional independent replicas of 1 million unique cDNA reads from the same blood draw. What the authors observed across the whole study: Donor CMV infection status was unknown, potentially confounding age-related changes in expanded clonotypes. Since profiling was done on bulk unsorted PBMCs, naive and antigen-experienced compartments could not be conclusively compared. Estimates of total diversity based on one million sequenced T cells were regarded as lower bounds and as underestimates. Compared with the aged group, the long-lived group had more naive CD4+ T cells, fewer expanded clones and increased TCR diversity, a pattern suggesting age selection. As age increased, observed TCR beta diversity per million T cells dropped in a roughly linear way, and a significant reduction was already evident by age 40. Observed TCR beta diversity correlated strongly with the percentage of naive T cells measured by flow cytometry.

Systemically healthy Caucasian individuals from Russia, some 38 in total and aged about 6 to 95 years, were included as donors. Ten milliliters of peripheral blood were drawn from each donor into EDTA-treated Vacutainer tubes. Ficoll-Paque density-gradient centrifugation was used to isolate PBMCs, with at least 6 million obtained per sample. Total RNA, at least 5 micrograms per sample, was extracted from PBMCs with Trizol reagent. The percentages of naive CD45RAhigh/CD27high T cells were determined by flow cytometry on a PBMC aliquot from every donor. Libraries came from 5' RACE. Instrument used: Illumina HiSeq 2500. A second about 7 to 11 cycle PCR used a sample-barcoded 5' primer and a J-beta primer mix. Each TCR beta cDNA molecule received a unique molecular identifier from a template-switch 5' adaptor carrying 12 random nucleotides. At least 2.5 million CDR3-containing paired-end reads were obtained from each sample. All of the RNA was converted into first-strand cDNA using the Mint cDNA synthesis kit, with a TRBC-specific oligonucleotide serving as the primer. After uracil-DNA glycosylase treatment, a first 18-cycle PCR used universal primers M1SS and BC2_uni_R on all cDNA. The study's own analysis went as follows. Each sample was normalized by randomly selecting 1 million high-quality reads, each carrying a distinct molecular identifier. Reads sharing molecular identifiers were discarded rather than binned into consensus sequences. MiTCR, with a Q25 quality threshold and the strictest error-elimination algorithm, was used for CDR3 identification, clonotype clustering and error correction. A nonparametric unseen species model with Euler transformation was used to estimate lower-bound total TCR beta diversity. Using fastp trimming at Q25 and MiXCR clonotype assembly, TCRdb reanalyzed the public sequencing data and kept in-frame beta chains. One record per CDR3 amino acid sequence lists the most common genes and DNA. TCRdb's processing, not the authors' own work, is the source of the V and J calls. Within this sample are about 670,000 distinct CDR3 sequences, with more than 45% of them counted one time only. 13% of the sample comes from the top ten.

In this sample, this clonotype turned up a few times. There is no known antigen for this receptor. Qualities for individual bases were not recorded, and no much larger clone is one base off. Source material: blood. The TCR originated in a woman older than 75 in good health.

The CDR3 amino acid sequence is: CASSLAANNQPQHF. The nucleotide sequence reads TGTGCCAGCAGCTTAGCAGCCAACAATCAGCCCCAGCATTTT. The chain employs TRBV7-6 and TRBJ1-5; confidence is insufficient to name the D gene. Reading from cysteine to phenylalanine, the CDR3 counts 14 amino acids. Only CDR3 DNA is held: 42 bases, read in frame from base 1. CDR1 SGHVS and CDR2 FNYEAQ are derived from the germline V gene. Trimming removed 0 bases from V and 3 bases from J, leaving 6 bases between the germline ends.